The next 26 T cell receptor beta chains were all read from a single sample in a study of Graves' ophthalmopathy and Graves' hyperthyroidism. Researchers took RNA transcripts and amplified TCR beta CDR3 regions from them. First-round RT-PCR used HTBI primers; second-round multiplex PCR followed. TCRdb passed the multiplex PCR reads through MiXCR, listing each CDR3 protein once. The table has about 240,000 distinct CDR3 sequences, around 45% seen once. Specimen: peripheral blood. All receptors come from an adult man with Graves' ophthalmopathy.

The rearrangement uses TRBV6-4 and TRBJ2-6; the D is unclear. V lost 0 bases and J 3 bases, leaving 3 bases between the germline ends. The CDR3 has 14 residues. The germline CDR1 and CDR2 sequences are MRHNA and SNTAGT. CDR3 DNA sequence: TGTGCCAGCAGTGACTCGTTTGGGGCCAACGTCCTGACTTTC. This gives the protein CASSDSFGANVLTF.

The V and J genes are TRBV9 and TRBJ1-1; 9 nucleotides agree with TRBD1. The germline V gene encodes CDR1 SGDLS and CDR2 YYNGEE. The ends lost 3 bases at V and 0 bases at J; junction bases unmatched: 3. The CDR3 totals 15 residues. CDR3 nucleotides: TGTGCCAGCAGCGGTGGGACAGGGCTGAACACTGAAGCTTTCTTT. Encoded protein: CASSGGTGLNTEAFF.

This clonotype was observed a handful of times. CDR3 in DNA: TGTGCCAACTTAGACGGTTCCGGGGAGCTGTTTTTT. Translation gives CANLDGSGELFF. This chain uses TRBV2 with TRBJ2-2; D uncertain. Germline V CDR1 and CDR2: SNHLY, FYNNEI. The CDR3 totals 12 residues. V dropped 10 bases and J dropped 6 bases, with 12 bases sitting between them.

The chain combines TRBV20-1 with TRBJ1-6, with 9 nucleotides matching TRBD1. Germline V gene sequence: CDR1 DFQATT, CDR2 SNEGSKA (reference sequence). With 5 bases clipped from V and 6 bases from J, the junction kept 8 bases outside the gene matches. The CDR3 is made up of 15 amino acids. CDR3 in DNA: TGCAGTGCTGCACGACAGGGGGTGGGTAATTCACCCCTCCACTTT. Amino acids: CSAARQGVGNSPLHF.

The CDR3 protein is CASSTTLLQFF. The CDR3 region has the DNA TGTGCCAGCAGTACTACTCTGCTGCAGTTCTTC. The chain joins TRBV12-3 or TRBV12-4 to TRBJ2-5; D remains ambiguous. The assigned J gene may be wrong: the sequence end matches TRBJ2-1 better. The CDR3 has 11 residues.

DNA of the CDR3: TGCAGTGCTAGCGACGGGACACCGGGCGGGGAAAAACTGTTTTTT. Its protein product is CSASDGTPGGEKLFF. The gene calls are TRBV20-1 and TRBJ1-4; a possible D gene is TRBD1 (6 bases). V dropped 3 bases and J dropped 8 bases, with 19 bases sitting between them. CDR1 DFQATT and CDR2 SNEGSKA come from the germline V gene (reference sequence). The CDR3 covers 15 residues.

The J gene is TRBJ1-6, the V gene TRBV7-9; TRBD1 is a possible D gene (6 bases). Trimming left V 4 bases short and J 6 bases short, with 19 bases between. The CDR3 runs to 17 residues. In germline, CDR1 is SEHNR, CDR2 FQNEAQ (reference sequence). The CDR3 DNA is TGTGCCAGCAGCTCCCCTGAGGGGGTTCGGTTTAATTCACCCCTCCACTTT. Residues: CASSSPEGVRFNSPLHF.

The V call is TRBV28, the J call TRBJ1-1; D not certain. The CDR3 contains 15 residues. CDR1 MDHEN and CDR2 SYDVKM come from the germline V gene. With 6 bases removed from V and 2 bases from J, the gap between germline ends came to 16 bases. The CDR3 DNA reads TGTGCCAGCAGCCCCACCCCCAGGAGAAACACTGAAGCTTTCTTT. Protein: CASSPTPRRNTEAFF.

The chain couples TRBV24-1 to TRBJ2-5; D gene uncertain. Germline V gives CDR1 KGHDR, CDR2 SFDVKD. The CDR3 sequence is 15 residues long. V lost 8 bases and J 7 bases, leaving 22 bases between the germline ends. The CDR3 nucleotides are TGTGCCACCAACGGTGGAGTCCCTGAGTTGAGGACCCAGTACTTC. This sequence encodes CATNGGVPELRTQYF.

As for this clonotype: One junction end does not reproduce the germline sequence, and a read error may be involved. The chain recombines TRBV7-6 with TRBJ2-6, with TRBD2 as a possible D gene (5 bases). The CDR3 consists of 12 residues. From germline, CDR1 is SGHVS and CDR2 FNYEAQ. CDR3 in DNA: TGTGCCAGCAGCAGCAATGAGGGCACTGAAGCTTTC. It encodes CASSSNEGTEAF.

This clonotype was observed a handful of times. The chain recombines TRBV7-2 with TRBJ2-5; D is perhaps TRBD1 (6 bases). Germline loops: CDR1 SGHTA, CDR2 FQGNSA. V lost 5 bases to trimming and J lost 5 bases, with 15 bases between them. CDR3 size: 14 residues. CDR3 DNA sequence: TGTGCCAGCAGCGTGGGACAAATGGGCGAGACCCAGTACTTC. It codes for CASSVGQMGETQYF.

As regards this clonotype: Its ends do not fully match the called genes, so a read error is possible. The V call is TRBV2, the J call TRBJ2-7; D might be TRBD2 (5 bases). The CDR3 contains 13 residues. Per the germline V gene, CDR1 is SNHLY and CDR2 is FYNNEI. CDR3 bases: TGTGCCAGCAGGGAAGTGGACTCGGGGGAGCAGTACTTC. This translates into CASREVDSGEQYF.

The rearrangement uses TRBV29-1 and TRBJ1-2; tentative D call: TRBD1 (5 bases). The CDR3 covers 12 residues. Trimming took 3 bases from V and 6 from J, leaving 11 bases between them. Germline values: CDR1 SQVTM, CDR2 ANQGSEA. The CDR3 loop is CSVETGDDGYTF. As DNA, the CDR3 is TGCAGCGTTGAGACGGGGGACGATGGCTACACCTTC.

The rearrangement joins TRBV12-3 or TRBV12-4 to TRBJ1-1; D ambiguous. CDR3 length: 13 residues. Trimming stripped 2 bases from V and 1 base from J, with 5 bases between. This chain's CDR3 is CASSLYPNTEAFF. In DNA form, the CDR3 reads TGTGCCAGCAGTTTATACCCGAACACTGAAGCTTTCTTT.

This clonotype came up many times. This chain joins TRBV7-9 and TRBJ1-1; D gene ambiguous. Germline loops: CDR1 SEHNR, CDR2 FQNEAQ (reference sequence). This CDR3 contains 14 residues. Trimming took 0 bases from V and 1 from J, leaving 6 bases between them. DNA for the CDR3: TGTGCCAGCAGCTTAGCGACGGGGAACACTGAAGCTTTCTTT. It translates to CASSLATGNTEAFF.

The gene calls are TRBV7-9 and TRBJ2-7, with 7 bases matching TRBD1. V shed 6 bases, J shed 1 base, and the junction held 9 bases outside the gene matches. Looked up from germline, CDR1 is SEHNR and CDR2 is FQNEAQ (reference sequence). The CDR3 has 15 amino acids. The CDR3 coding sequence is TGTGCCAGCAGTTTTAGGACAGGACCTTCCTACGAGCAGTACTTC. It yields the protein CASSFRTGPSYEQYF.

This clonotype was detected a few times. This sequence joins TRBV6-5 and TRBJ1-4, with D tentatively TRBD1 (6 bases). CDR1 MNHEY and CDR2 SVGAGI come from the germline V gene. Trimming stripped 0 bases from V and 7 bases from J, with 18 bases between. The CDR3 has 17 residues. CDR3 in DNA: TGTGCCAGCAGTTACTCGAGGGGGGGTGAACTGAGTGAAAAACTGTTTTTT. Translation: CASSYSRGGELSEKLFF.

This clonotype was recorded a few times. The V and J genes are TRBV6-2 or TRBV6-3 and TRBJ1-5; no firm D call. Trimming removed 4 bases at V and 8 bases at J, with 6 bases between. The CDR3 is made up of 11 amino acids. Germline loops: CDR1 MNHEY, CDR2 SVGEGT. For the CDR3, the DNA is TGTGCCAGCAGTTTATCGGAGCCCCAGCATTTT. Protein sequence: CASSLSEPQHF.

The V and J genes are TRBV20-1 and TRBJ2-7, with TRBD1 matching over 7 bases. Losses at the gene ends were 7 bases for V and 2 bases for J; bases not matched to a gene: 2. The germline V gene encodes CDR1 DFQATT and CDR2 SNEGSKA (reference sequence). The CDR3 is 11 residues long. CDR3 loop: CSVQGAYEQYF. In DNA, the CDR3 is TGCAGTGTTCAGGGGGCCTACGAGCAGTACTTC.

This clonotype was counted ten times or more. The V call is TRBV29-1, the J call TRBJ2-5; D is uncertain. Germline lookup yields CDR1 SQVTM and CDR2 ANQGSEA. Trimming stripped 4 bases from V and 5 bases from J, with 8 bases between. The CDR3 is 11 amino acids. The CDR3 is CSVGPEETQYF. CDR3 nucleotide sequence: TGCAGCGTTGGCCCTGAGGAGACCCAGTACTTC.

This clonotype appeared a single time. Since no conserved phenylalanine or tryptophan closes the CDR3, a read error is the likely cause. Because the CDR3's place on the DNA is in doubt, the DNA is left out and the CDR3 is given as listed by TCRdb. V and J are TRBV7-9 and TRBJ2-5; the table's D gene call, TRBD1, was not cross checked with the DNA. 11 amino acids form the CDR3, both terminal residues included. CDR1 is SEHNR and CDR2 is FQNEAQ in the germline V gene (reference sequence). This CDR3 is CASQGEHLSSY.

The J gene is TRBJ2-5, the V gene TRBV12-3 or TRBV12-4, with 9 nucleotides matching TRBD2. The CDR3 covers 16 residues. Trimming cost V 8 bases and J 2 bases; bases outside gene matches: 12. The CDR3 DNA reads TGTGCCAGCGGAAACCTACGGAGCGGGGGGCAAGAGACCCAGTACTTC. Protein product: CASGNLRSGGQETQYF.

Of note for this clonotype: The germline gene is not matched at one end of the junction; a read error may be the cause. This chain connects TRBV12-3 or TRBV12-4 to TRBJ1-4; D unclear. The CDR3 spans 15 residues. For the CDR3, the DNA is TGTGCCAGCAGCTTAGTCGAACAATATGTTAAAAAACTGTTTTTT. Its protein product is CASSLVEQYVKKLFF.

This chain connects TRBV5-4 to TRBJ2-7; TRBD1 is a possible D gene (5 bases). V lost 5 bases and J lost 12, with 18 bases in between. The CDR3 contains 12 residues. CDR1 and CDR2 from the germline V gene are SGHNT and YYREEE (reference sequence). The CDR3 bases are TGTGCCAGCAGTTCCCCCGCAGGGCGCAGGTACTTC. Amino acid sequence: CASSSPAGRRYF.

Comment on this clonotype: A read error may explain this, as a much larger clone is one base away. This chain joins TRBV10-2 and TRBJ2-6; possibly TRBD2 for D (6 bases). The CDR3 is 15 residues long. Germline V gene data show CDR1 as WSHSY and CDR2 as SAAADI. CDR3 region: CASSDGGNGANVLTF. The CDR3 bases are TGTGCCAGCAGTGATGGGGGGAATGGGGCCAACGTCCTGACTTTC.

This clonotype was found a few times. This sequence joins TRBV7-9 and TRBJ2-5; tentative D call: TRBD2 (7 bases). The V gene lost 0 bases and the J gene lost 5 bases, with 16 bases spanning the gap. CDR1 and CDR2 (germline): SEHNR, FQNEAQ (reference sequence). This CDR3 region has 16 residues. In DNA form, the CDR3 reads TGTGCCAGCAGCTTAGCTTTCCGGGGGGCTCGTGAGACCCAGTACTTC. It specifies CASSLAFRGARETQYF.